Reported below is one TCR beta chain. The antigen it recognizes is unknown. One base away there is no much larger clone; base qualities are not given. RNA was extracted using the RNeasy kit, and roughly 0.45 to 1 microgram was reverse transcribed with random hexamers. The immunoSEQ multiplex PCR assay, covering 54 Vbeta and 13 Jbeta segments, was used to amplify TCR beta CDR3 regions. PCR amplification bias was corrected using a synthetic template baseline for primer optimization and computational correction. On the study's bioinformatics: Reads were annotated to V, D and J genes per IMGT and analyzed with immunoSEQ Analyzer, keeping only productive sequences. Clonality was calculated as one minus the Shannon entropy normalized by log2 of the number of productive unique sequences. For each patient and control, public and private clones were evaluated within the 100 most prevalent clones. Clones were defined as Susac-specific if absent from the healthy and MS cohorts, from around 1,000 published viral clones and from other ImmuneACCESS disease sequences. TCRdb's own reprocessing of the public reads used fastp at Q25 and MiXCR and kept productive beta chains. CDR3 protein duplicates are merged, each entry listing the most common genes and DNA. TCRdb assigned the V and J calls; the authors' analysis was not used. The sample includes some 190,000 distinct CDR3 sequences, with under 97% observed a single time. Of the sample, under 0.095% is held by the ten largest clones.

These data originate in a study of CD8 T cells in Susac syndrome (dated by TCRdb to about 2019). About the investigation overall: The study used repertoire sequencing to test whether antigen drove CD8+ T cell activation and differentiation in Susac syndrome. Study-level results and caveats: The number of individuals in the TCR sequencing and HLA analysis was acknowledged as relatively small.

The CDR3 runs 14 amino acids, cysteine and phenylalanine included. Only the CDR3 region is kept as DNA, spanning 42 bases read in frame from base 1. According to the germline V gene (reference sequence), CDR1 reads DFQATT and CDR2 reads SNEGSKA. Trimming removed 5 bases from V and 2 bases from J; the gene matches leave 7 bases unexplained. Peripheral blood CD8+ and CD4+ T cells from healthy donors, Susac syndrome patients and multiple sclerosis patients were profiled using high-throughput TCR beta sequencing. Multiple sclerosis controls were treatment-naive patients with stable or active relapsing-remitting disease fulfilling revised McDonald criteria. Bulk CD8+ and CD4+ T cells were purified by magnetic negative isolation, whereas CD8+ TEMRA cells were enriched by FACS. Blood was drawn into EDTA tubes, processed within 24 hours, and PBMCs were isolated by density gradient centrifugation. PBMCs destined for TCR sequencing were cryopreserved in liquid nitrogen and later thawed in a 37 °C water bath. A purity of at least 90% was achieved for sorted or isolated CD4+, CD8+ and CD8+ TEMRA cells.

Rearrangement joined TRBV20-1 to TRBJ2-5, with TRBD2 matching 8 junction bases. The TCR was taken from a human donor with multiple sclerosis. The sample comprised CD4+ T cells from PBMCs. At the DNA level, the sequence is TGCAGTGCTTCTCATCCGGGGGGGCAAGAGACCCAGTACTTC. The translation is CSASHPGGQETQYF.